This entry is about one TCR beta chain. This sample stems from a study of shared clonotypes between healthy human individuals. The length of the CDR3 is 14 residues. The J segment lost 5 bases and the V segment lost 5 bases, leaving 7 bases of the junction unmatched. Germline CDR1 SGHKS, CDR2 YYEKEE (reference sequence). The repertoire was sequenced with immunoSEQ multiplex PCR; TCRdb's copy has only in-frame clones and lacks some. This table holds some 1.5 million clones, roughly 97% found once. This sequence joins TRBV5-5 and TRBJ1-2, with 9 positions matching TRBD1. This receptor was obtained from a man aged 25-45 years in good health. The specimen sequenced was naive CD4+ T cells sorted from blood. Subset: CD45RA+ positively selected. The CDR3 spells CASSRDRVEYGYTF. DNA of the CDR3: TGTGCCAGCAGTAGGGACAGGGTAGAATATGGCTACACCTTC.